The rows below give T cell receptor beta chains drawn from one sample of a study of CD8 T cells in Susac syndrome. TCRdb re-analysed the immunoSEQ multiplex PCR reads in MiXCR, keeping a single row per CDR3 protein. The repertoire holds a few hundred thousand distinct CDR3 sequences, with about 94% as singletons. Sample: CD4+ T cells from PBMCs. The receptor set was obtained from a human donor with Susac syndrome. CDR3s include the opening cysteine and the closing phenylalanine or tryptophan. The size field is filled for only some rows; it gives once, few, many or a size class.

v_gene	j_gene	abundance	CDR3aa
TRBV2	TRBJ1-3	.	CASSNRGQGNTIYF
TRBV7-3	TRBJ1-1	once	CASSLLSETEAFF
TRBV18	TRBJ2-6	.	CASSRTSGTELSGANVLTF
TRBV4-3	TRBJ1-1	.	CASSQGQGSAFF
TRBV6-1	TRBJ2-7	.	CASTLRPGQGGYEQYF
TRBV19	TRBJ1-2	.	CASSINDDGYTF
TRBV7-8	TRBJ2-1	.	CASSFGGANEQFF
TRBV9	TRBJ2-2	.	CASSVGSGGNTGELFF
TRBV20-1	TRBJ1-4	.	CSASRQEKLFF
TRBV20-1	TRBJ1-5	.	CSAGAGGGNQPQHF
TRBV6-2/TRBV6-3	TRBJ1-5	.	CASSWTGDQPQHF
TRBV3-1	TRBJ2-7	.	CASSQDRLAQGYEQYF
TRBV28	TRBJ2-5	.	CASSLPPPTGGGETQYF
TRBV24-1	TRBJ2-7	.	CATSDGDLYEQYF
TRBV29-1	TRBJ2-5	.	CSVEDRRGRSGETQYF
TRBV7-2	TRBJ1-1	.	CASSADSVLMNTEAFF
TRBV5-1	TRBJ2-5	.	CASSTGAQETQYF
TRBV7-9	TRBJ2-5	.	CASSLTLRPGTGEKTQYF
TRBV4-1	TRBJ1-2	.	CASSQVDRDIYGYTF
TRBV20-1	TRBJ2-6	.	CSARDPSGGFSGANVLTF
TRBV28	TRBJ2-5	.	CASSFRGIRSQYF
TRBV5-1	TRBJ2-1	.	CASSLERGANNEQFF
TRBV5-1	TRBJ2-7	.	CASMQGPSSYEQYF
TRBV11-2	TRBJ1-2	.	CASSPNGYGYTF
TRBV20-1	TRBJ2-5	.	CSALGMEETQYF
TRBV20-1	TRBJ2-7	.	CSRRTSGGAIYNEQYF
TRBV5-8	TRBJ2-6	once	CASSWLVRGANVLTF
TRBV18	TRBJ1-2	.	CASSPEGYNYGYTF
TRBV3-1	TRBJ1-2	.	CASSQMGDYTF
TRBV5-1	TRBJ1-1	.	CASSFSQGSTEAFF
TRBV29-1	TRBJ1-5	.	CSVDQGSQPQHF
TRBV6-5	TRBJ1-4	.	CASSYSLTVEKLFF
TRBV19	TRBJ1-5	.	CASTPGGDRSNQPQHF
TRBV12-3/TRBV12-4	TRBJ1-2	.	CASRTGQGREDYGYTF
TRBV6-2/TRBV6-3	TRBJ2-4	.	CASSSAGATKNIQYF
TRBV4-2	TRBJ1-2	.	CASSQDLAGSRGYTF
TRBV6-5	TRBJ2-5	.	CASSYRPSGAPIEETQYF
TRBV20-1	TRBJ1-6	.	CSGTGGSVPYNSPLHF
TRBV7-9	TRBJ1-1	.	CASSYISGAGNTEAFF